Described below is a single T cell receptor beta chain sequence and its context. Germline loops: CDR1 LGHNA, CDR2 YNFKEQ. Losses at the gene ends were 3 bases for V and 1 base for J; bases not matched to a gene: 7. CDR3 length equals 16 residues. The study drew participants aged roughly 18 to 95 years from fewer than 30 US areas. Clinical histories supplied by participants themselves formed the basis of cohort assignment. The method was immunoSEQ multiplex PCR; TCRdb's version includes in-frame clones alone and lacks a portion of them. The sample consists of approximately 280,000 clones, about nine tenths of them appearing once. This record belongs to a study of blood T cell repertoires in COVID-19.

This receptor was obtained from a woman between 55 and 75 years old who had recovered from COVID-19. The sample taken for sequencing was PBMCs or T cells enriched from blood (not recorded which). The gene calls are TRBV4-2 and TRBJ2-3; TRBD2 agrees at 7 bases. In nucleotides, the CDR3 is TGTGCCAGCAGCCAGGGGCTAGCGGAAGGCACAGATACGCAGTATTTT. Its translation: CASSQGLAEGTDTQYF.